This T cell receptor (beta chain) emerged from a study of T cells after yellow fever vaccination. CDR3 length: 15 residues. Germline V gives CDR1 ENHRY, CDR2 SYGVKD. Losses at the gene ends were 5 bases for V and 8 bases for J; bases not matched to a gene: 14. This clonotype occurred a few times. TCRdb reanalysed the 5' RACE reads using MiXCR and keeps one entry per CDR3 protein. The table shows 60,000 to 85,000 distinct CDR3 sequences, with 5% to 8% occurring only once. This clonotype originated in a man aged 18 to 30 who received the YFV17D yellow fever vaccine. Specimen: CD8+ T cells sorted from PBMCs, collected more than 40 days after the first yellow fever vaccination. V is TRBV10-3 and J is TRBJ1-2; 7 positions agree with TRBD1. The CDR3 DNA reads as TGTGCCATCAGTAAACCGGACAGGCACGACCGGGGCTACACCTTC. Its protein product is CAISKPDRHDRGYTF.